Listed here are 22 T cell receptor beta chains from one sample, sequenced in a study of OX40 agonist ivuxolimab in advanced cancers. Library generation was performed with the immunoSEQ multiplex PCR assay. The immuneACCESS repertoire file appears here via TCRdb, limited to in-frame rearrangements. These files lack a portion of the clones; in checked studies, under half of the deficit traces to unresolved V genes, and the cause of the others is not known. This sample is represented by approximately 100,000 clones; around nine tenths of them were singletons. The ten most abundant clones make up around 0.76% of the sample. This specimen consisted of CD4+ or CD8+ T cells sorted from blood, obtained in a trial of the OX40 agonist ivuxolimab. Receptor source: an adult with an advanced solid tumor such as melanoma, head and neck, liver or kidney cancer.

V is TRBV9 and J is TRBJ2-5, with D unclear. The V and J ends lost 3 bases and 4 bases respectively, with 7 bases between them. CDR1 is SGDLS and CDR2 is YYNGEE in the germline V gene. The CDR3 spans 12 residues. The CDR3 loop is CASSGLGETQYF. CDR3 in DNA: TGTGCCAGCAGCGGCCTGGGAGAGACCCAGTACTTC.

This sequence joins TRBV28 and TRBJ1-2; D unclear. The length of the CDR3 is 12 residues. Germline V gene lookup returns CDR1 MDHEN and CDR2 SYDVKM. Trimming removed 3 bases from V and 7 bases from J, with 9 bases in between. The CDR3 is CASSFSWGGYTF. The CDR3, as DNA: TGTGCCAGCAGTTTCTCCTGGGGTGGCTACACCTTC.

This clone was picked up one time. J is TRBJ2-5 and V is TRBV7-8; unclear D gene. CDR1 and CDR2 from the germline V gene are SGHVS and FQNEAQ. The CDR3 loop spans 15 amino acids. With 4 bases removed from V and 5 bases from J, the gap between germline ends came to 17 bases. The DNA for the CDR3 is TGTGCCAGCAGCTGGGGAACTACCGCCCTTGAGACCCAGTACTTC. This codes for CASSWGTTALETQYF.

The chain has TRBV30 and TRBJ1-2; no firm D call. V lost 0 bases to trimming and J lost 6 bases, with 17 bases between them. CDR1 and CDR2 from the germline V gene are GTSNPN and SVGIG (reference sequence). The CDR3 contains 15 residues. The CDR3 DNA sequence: TGTGCCTGGAGTGTAGGAGTCCGAGGAGGAAATGGCTACACCTTC. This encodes CAWSVGVRGGNGYTF.

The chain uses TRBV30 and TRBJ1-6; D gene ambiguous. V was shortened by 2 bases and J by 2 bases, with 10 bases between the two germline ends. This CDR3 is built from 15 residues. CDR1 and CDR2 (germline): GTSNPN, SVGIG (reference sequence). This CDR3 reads CAWSSRSTYNSPLHF. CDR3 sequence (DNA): TGTGCCTGGAGTAGCAGGTCCACCTATAATTCACCCCTCCACTTT.

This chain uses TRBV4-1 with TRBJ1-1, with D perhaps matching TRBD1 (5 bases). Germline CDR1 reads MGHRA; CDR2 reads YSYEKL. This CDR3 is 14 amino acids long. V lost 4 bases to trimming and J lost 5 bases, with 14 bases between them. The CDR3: CASSRQGIGTEAFF. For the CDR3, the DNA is TGCGCCAGCAGCCGTCAGGGTATCGGAACTGAAGCTTTCTTT.

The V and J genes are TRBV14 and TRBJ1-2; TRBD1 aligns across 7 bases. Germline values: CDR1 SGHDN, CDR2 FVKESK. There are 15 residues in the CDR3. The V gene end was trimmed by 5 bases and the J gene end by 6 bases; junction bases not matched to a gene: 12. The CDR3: CASSSTGTADNGYTF. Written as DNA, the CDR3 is TGTGCCAGCAGCTCTACCGGGACAGCAGATAATGGCTACACCTTC.

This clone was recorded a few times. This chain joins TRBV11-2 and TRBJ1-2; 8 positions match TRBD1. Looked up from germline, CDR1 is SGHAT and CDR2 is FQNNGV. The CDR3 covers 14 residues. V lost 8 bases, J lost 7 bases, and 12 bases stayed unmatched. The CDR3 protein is CASSWGQAKGGYTF. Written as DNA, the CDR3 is TGTGCCAGCTCCTGGGGACAGGCAAAAGGTGGCTACACCTTC.

The CDR3 region is CASRDRGGYTF. The CDR3 DNA reads as TGTGCCAGTAGGGACAGGGGCGGCTACACCTTC. The chain has TRBV19 and TRBJ1-2; TRBD1 matches 9 bases. The CDR3 contains 11 residues. Germline V CDR1 and CDR2: LNHDA, SQIVND (reference sequence). Unmatched junction bases numbered 1, after V lost 6 bases and J lost 8 bases.

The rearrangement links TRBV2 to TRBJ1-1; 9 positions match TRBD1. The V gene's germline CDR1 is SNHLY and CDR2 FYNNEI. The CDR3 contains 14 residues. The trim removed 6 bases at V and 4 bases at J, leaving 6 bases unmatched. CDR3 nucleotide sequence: TGTGCCAGCAGCGGGACAGGGAGAATCACTGAAGCTTTCTTT. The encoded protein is CASSGTGRITEAFF.

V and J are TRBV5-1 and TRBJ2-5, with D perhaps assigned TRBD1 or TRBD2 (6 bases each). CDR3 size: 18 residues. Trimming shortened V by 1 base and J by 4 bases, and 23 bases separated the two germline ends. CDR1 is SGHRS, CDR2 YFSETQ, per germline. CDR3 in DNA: TGCGCCAGCAGCTTGCACCGCCCGCGGGACACACTGGGAGAGACCCAGTACTTC. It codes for CASSLHRPRDTLGETQYF. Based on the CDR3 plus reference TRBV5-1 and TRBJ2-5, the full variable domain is KAGVTQTPRYLIKTRGQQVTLSCSPISGHRSVSWYQQTPGQGLQFLFEYFSETQRNKGNFPGRFSGRQFSNSRSEMNVSTLELGDSALYLCASSLHRPRDTLGETQYFGPGTRLLVL.

The CDR3 reads CASSVGGQGSGELFF. Written as DNA, the CDR3 is TGTGCCAGCAGCGTAGGGGGACAGGGATCCGGGGAGCTGTTTTTT. V usage is TRBV9 and J usage is TRBJ2-2; 9 bases agree with TRBD1. After removal of 0 bases from V and 6 bases from J, the junction contained 3 bases not matched to a gene. The germline V gene has CDR1 SGDLS and CDR2 YYNGEE. The CDR3 runs to 15 residues. Looking up the rest from reference TRBV9 and TRBJ2-2 gives the full variable domain: DSGVTQTPKHLITATGQRVTLRCSPRSGDLSVYWYQQSLDQGLQFLIQYYNGEERAKGNILERFSAQQFPDLHSELNLSSLELGDSALYFCASSVGGQGSGELFFGEGSRLTVL.

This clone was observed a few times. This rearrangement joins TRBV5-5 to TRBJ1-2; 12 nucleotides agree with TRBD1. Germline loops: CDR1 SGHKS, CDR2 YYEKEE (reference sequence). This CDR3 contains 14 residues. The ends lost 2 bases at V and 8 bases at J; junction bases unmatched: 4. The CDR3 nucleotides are TGTGCCAGCAGCTTTCCCGGGACAGGGGGCGGCTACACCTTC. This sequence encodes CASSFPGTGGGYTF.

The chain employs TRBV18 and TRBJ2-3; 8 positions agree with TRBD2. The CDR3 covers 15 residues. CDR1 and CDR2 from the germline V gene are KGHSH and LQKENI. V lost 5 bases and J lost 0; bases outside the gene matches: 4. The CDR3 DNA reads TGTGCCAGCTCAGCAAGCGGGGGTAGCACAGATACGCAGTATTTT. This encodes CASSASGGSTDTQYF. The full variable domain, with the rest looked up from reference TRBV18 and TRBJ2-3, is NAGVMQNPRHLVRRRGQEARLRCSPMKGHSHVYWYRQLPEEGLKFMVYLQKENIIDESGMPKERFSAEFPKEGPSILRIQQVVRGDSAAYFCASSASGGSTDTQYFGPGTRLTVL.

CDR3 protein: CASSFGAGWGYTF. DNA of the CDR3: TGCGCCAGCAGCTTTGGGGCTGGTTGGGGCTACACCTTC. The gene calls are TRBV5-1 and TRBJ1-2; D may be TRBD1 (5 bases). Deletions cut 2 bases from V and 8 bases from J, with 13 bases between. This CDR3 is 13 amino acids long. Germline V CDR1 and CDR2: SGHRS, YFSETQ. The full variable domain, its missing parts supplied by reference TRBV5-1 and TRBJ1-2, is KAGVTQTPRYLIKTRGQQVTLSCSPISGHRSVSWYQQTPGQGLQFLFEYFSETQRNKGNFPGRFSGRQFSNSRSEMNVSTLELGDSALYLCASSFGAGWGYTFGSGTRLTVV.

CDR3 sequence: CASSLVPQAQEGALHF. The CDR3 nucleotides read TGCGCCAGCAGCTTGGTTCCGCAGGCTCAGGAGGGGGCCCTCCACTTT. This sequence joins TRBV5-1 and TRBJ1-6; D perhaps matches TRBD1 (6 bases). The CDR3 runs 16 residues. V dropped 0 bases and J dropped 14 bases, with 21 bases sitting between them. Germline V gene data show CDR1 as SGHRS and CDR2 as YFSETQ.

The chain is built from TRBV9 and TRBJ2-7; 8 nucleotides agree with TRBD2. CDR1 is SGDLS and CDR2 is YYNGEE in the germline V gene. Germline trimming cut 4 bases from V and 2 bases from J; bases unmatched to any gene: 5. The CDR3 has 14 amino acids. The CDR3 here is CASSPRTSTYEQYF. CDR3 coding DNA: TGTGCCAGCAGCCCACGGACTAGCACCTACGAGCAGTACTTC.

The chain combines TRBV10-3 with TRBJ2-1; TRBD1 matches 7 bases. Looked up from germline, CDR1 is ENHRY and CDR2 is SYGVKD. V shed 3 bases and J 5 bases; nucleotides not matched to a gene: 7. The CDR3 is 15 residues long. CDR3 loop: CAISEGTRGHNEQFF. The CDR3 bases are TGTGCCATCAGTGAAGGGACAAGGGGGCACAATGAGCAGTTCTTC.

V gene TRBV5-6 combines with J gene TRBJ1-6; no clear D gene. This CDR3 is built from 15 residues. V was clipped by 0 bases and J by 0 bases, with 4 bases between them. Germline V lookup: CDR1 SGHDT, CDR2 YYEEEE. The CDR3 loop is CASSLESSYNSPLHF. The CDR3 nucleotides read TGTGCCAGCAGCTTGGAGAGCTCCTATAATTCACCCCTCCACTTT. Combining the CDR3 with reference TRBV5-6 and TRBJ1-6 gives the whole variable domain DAGVTQSPTHLIKTRGQQVTLRCSPKSGHDTVSWYQQALGQGPQFIFQYYEEEERQRGNFPDRFSGHQFPNYSSELNVNALLLGDSALYLCASSLESSYNSPLHFGNGTRLTVT.

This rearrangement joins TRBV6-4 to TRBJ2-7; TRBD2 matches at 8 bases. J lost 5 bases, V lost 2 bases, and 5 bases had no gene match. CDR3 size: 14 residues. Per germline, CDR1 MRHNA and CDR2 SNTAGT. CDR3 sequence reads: CASSDRGGFHEQYF. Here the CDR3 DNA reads TGTGCCAGCAGTGACCGGGGGGGCTTCCACGAGCAGTACTTC.

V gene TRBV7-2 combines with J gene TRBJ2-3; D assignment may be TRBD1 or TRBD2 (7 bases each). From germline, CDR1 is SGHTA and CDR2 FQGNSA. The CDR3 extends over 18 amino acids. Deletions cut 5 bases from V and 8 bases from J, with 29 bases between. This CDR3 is CASSPKGEGAIQGVTQYF. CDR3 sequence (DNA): TGTGCCAGCAGCCCAAAAGGGGAGGGGGCAATTCAGGGAGTTACGCAGTATTTT.

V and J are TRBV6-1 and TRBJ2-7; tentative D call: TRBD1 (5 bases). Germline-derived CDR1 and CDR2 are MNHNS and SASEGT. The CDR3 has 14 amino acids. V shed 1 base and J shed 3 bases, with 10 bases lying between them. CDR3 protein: CASSEGTLNYEQYF. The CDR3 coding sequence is TGTGCCAGCAGTGAAGGGACATTAAACTACGAGCAGTACTTC.